The clone carrying this T cell receptor beta chain appeared a few times. Using its own MiXCR run on the 5' RACE reads, TCRdb lists one record per CDR3 protein. Of about 17,000 distinct CDR3 sequences in the sample, roughly 15% were seen once. The germline V gene has CDR1 SGHTA and CDR2 FQGNSA. V dropped 4 bases and J dropped 6; count of bases not matched to a gene: 10. The CDR3 runs 16 residues. The data stem from a study of HIV-infected patients and healthy controls. This TCR was recovered from a human donor in good health. What was sequenced was CD8+ T cells from blood. V is TRBV7-2 and J is TRBJ1-5; 9 nucleotides align to TRBD1. In nucleotides, the CDR3 is TGTGCCAGCAGCTGGGGGACAGGGTCTTCCGGTCAGCCCCAGCATTTT. Protein sequence: CASSWGTGSSGQPQHF.